This T cell receptor beta chain was profiled in a study of blood T cell repertoires in COVID-19. Across the study: The United States, Italy and Spain supplied acute and convalescent COVID-19 samples.

Per the study methods: Amplification from reference gene primers served as the basis for estimated nucleated cell counts. Using immunoSEQ multiplex PCR, the repertoire was profiled, and TCRdb retains in-frame clones only, with some absent. From that table come the V and J calls and clone size; the DNA was used to work out D and trimming. This repertoire shows about 140,000 clones, roughly 81% found once; its top ten account for around 9.5%. Per the germline V gene, CDR1 is MNHNS and CDR2 is SASEGT. CDR3 length: 14 amino acids. Trimming cost V 3 bases and J 7 bases, with 12 bases left between them. The sequencing input was peripheral blood. The TCR comes from a woman aged 45-65 years with active or convalescent COVID-19. The chain recombines TRBV6-1 with TRBJ1-4; unclear D gene. DNA of the CDR3: TGTGCCAGCAGTGATCGGAGGAGGAGTGAAAAACTGTTTTTT. This sequence encodes CASSDRRRSEKLFF.